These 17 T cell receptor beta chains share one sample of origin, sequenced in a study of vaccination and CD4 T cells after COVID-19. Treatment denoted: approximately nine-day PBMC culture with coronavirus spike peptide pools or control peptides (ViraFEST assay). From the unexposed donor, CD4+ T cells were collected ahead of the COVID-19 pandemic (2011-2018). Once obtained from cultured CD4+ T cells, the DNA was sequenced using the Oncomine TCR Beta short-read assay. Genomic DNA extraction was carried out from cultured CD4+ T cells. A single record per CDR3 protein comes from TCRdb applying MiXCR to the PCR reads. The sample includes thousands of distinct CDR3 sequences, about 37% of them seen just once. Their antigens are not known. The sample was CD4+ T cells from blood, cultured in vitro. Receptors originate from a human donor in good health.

The CDR3 spells CASSNQGTGANVLTF. In nucleotides, the CDR3 is TGTGCCAGCAGTAATCAGGGAACTGGGGCCAACGTCCTGACTTTC. The chain carries TRBV28 and TRBJ2-6, with D possibly matching TRBD1 (5 bases). The length of the CDR3 is 15 residues. V was cut by 5 bases and J by 2 bases, with 10 bases left in between. Germline V lookup: CDR1 MDHEN, CDR2 SYDVKM.

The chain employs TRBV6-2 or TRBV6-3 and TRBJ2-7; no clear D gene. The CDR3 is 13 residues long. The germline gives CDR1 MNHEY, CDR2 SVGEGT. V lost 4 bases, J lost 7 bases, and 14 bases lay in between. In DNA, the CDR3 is TGTGCCAGCAGTTCAACCCATCTGAGGGAGCAGTACTTC. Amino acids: CASSSTHLREQYF.

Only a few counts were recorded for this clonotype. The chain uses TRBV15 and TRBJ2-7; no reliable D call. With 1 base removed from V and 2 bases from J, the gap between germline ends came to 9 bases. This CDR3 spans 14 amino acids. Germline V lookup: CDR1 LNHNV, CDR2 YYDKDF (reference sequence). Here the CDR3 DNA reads TGTGCCACCAGCAGAGCTAACCTCCCCTACGAGCAGTACTTC. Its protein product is CATSRANLPYEQYF.

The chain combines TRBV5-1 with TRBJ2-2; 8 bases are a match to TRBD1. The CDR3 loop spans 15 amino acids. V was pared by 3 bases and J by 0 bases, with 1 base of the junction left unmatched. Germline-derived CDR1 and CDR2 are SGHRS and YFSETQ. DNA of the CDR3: TGCGCCAGCAGCTCGGGACAGGCGAACACCGGGGAGCTGTTTTTT. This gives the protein CASSSGQANTGELFF.

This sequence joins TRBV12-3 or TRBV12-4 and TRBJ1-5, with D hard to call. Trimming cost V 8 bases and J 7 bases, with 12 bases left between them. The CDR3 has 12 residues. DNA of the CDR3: TGTGCCAGCTCCCCGGCCCCACAGCCCCAGCATTTT. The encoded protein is CASSPAPQPQHF.

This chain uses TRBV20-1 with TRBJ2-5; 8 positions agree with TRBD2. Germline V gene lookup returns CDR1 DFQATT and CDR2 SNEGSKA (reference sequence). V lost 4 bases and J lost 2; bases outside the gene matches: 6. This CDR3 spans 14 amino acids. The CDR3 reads CSATREARQETQYF. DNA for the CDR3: TGCAGTGCTACGCGGGAGGCCCGACAAGAGACCCAGTACTTC.

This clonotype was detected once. The CDR3 spells CSAMTGKVYEQYF. CDR3 coding DNA: TGCAGTGCTATGACAGGGAAAGTCTACGAGCAGTACTTC. The gene calls are TRBV20-1 and TRBJ2-7; 7 bases align to TRBD1. V dropped 4 bases and J dropped 3; count of bases not matched to a gene: 6. The CDR3 contains 13 residues. Germline lookup yields CDR1 DFQATT and CDR2 SNEGSKA (reference sequence).

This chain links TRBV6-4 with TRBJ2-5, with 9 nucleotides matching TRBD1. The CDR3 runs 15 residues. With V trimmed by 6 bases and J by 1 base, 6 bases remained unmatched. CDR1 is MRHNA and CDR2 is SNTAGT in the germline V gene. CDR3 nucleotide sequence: TGTGCCAGCAGGGACCGGGACAGGGCCCAAGAGACCCAGTACTTC. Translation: CASRDRDRAQETQYF.

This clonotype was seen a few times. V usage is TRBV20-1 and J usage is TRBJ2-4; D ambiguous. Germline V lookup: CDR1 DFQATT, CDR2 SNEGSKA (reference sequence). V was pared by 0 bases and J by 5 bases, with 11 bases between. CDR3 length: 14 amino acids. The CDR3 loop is CSARDPYSENIQYF. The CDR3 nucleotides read TGCAGTGCTAGAGATCCATACAGTGAAAACATTCAGTACTTC.

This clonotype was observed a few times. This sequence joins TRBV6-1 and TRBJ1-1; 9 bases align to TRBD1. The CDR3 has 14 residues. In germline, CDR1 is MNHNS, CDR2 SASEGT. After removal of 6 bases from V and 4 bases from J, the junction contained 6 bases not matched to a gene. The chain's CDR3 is CASSPGQGVTEAFF. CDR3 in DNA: TGTGCCAGCAGCCCGGGACAGGGAGTCACTGAAGCTTTCTTT.

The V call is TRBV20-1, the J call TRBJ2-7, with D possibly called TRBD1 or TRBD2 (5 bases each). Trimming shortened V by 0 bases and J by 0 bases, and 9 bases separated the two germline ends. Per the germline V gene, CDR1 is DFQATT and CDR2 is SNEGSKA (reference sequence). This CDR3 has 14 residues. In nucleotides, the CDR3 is TGCAGTGCTAGAGATCTGGGGGACTCCTACGAGCAGTACTTC. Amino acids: CSARDLGDSYEQYF.

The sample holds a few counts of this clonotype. Written as DNA, the CDR3 is TGTGCCAGTAGTACCTCGACAGGGCCAGATACGCAGTATTTT. Translation: CASSTSTGPDTQYF. This chain joins TRBV19 and TRBJ2-3, with 7 bases that match TRBD1. This CDR3 region has 14 residues. V shed 4 bases and J 4 bases; nucleotides not matched to a gene: 5. Germline values: CDR1 LNHDA, CDR2 SQIVND (reference sequence).

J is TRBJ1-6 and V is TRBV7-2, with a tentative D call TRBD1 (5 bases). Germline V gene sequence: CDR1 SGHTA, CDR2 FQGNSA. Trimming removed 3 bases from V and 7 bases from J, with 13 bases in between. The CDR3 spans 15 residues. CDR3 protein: CASSLGTAGNSPLHF. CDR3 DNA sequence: TGTGCCAGCAGCTTGGGGACGGCTGGAAATTCACCCCTCCACTTT.

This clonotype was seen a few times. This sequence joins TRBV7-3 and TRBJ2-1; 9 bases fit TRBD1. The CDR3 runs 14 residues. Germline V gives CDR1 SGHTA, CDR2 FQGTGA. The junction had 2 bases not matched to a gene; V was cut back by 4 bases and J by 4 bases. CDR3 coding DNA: TGTGCCAGCAGCTCCGGGACAGGGTACAATGAGCAGTTCTTC. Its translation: CASSSGTGYNEQFF.

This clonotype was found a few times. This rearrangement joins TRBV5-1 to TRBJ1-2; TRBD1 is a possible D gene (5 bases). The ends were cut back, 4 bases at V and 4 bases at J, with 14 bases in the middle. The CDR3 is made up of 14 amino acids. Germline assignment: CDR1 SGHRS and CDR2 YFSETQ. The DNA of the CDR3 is TGCGCCAGCAGCCCCGGGACGCAGTTCTATGGCTACACCTTC. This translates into CASSPGTQFYGYTF.

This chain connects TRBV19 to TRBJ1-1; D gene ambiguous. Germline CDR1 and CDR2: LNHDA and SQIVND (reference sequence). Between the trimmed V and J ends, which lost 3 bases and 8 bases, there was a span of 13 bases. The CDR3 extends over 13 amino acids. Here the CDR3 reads CASSIGEALEAFF. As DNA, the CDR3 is TGTGCCAGTAGTATTGGAGAGGCGCTAGAAGCTTTCTTT.

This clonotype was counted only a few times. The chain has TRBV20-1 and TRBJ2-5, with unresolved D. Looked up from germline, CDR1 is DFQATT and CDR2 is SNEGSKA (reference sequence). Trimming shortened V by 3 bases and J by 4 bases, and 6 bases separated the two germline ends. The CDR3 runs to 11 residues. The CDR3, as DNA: TGCAGTGCTAGGAACCCAGAGACCCAGTACTTC. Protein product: CSARNPETQYF.